The count of the clone carrying this T cell receptor beta chain is one. In the source study's methods: Amplified reference gene primers provided the basis for estimating nucleated cell counts. Generated by immunoSEQ multiplex PCR, the TCRdb table keeps only in-frame clones and is missing some. The V and J calls and clone size were taken over from that table, and D and trimming were inferred from the DNA. The sample has 120,000 to 150,000 clones; around 85% are singletons. This specimen belongs to a study of blood T cell repertoires in COVID-19. Study in general: T cells, B-cell-depleted T cells, or PBMCs supplied cDNA or gDNA.

With 1 base removed from V and 3 bases from J, the gap between germline ends came to 13 bases. This CDR3 has 16 residues. The germline CDR1 and CDR2 sequences are LNHDA and SQIVND (reference sequence). The sequence was obtained from a woman aged 40 to 50 with active or convalescent COVID-19. The chain couples TRBV19 to TRBJ1-5; no reliable D call. Input material: peripheral blood. This CDR3 reads CASSIALGGHNQPQHF. The CDR3 region has the DNA TGTGCCAGTAGTATAGCGCTTGGAGGGCACAATCAGCCCCAGCATTTT.